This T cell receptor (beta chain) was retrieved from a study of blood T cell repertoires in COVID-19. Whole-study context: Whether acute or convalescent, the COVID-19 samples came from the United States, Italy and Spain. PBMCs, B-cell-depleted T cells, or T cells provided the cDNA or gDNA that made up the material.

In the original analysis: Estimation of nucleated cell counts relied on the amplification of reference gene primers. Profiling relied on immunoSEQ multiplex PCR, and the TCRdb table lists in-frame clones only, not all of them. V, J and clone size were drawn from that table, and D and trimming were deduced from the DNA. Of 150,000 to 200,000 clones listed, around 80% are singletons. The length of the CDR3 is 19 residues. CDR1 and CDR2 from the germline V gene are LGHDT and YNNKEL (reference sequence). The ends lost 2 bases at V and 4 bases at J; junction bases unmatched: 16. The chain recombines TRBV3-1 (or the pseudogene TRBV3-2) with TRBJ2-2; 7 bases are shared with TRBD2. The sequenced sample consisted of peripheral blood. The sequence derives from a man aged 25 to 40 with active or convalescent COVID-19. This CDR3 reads CASSQKNGWDYRFTGELFF. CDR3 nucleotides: TGTGCCAGCAGCCAAAAAAACGGCTGGGACTACAGATTCACCGGGGAGCTGTTTTTT.